This passage covers 25 T cell receptor beta chains from one sample sequenced in a study of blood T cell repertoires in COVID-19. The method was immunoSEQ multiplex PCR; TCRdb's version includes in-frame clones alone and lacks a portion of them. This sample has about 330,000 clones, with approximately 89% found just once. Sequenced input: PBMCs or T cells enriched from blood (not recorded which). The receptors derive from a man under 40 who had recovered from COVID-19.

The chain links TRBV4-1 to TRBJ2-7; TRBD1 matches 7 bases. Trimming took 4 bases from V and 2 from J; bases not matched to a gene: 5. CDR1 and CDR2 from the germline V gene are MGHRA and YSYEKL. There are 14 residues in the CDR3. As DNA, the CDR3 is TGCGCCAGCAGCCCTTACAGGGGAACCTACGAGCAGTACTTC. Translating gives CASSPYRGTYEQYF.

This clone has just one count. This chain connects TRBV4-1 to TRBJ2-7, with TRBD2 identical over 9 bases. The CDR3 is 17 amino acids. V lost 0 bases and J lost 5; bases outside the gene matches: 11. CDR1 and CDR2 (germline): MGHRA, YSYEKL. The CDR3 DNA reads as TGCGCCAGCAGCCAAGATCGGTCTAGCGGGGTAAGCCACGAGCAGTACTTC. This sequence encodes CASSQDRSSGVSHEQYF.

The rearrangement links TRBV28 to TRBJ2-1, with 7 bases identical to TRBD2. The CDR3 has 13 residues. V shed 6 bases, J shed 8 bases, and the junction held 7 bases outside the gene matches. From germline, CDR1 is MDHEN and CDR2 SYDVKM. CDR3 nucleotides: TGTGCCAGCAGGATAGCGGGCCGGGATGAGCAGTTCTTC. This sequence encodes CASRIAGRDEQFF.

The rearrangement uses TRBV5-5 and TRBJ2-6; 8 bases line up with TRBD1. V was clipped by 0 bases and J by 0 bases; unmatched bases: 5. The CDR3 spans 18 residues. Germline V lookup: CDR1 SGHKS, CDR2 YYEKEE (reference sequence). The CDR3 region has the DNA TGTGCCAGCAGCTTGGTAGGGACAGGAGGCTCTGGGGCCAACGTCCTGACTTTC. It encodes CASSLVGTGGSGANVLTF.

This clone occurred once. The V gene is TRBV7-6, the J gene TRBJ1-2, with 7 nucleotides matching TRBD1. Germline loops: CDR1 SGHVS, CDR2 FNYEAQ. With 5 bases clipped from V and 4 bases from J, the junction kept 7 bases outside the gene matches. The CDR3 extends over 14 amino acids. CDR3 sequence (DNA): TGTGCCAGCAGCCTGGGGACAGACCCCTATGGCTACACCTTC. Translating it yields CASSLGTDPYGYTF.

The rearrangement joins TRBV18 to TRBJ2-7, with 10 bases fitting TRBD1. The CDR3 consists of 17 residues. The V and J ends lost 0 bases and 4 bases, in that order; junction bases with no gene match: 9. Germline V gene sequence: CDR1 KGHSH, CDR2 LQKENI. The CDR3 spells CASSPPSTGGPGYEQYF. The DNA of the CDR3 is TGTGCCAGCTCACCACCGTCGACAGGGGGCCCGGGTTACGAGCAGTACTTC.

Notes on this clone: The sample carries other DNA sequences with the same CDR3. The DNA for the CDR3 is TGTGCCAGCAGCGTAGGGGGAGGCAAAAACATTCAGTACTTC. This sequence encodes CASSVGGGKNIQYF. This chain uses TRBV9 with TRBJ2-4; the D gene is possibly TRBD2 (6 bases). The CDR3 has 14 residues. The V end lost 0 bases, the J end lost 3 bases, and 7 bases lay between the germline ends. The germline V gene has CDR1 SGDLS and CDR2 YYNGEE.

This chain joins TRBV14 and TRBJ2-7; 8 bases align to TRBD2. The CDR3 consists of 15 residues. Looked up from germline, CDR1 is SGHDN and CDR2 is FVKESK. V shed 2 bases and J 2 bases; nucleotides not matched to a gene: 5. The CDR3 protein is CASSQISGGTYEQYF. CDR3 nucleotides: TGTGCCAGCAGCCAAATAAGCGGGGGAACCTACGAGCAGTACTTC.

The chain joins TRBV5-1 to TRBJ2-2; 7 bases agree with TRBD1. This CDR3 is 17 amino acids long. Germline CDR1 and CDR2: SGHRS and YFSETQ. V trimming: 2 bases; J trimming: 4 bases; junction bases outside the gene matches: 11. CDR3 sequence (DNA): TGCGCCAGCAGCTTAGGGGGCAGGGGCGAGTTCACCGGGGAGCTGTTTTTT. Translation: CASSLGGRGEFTGELFF.

The chain employs TRBV6-1 and TRBJ2-2, with a possible D match to TRBD2 (5 bases). V was shortened by 1 base and J by 5 bases, with 8 bases between the two germline ends. This CDR3 has 14 amino acids. The germline gives CDR1 MNHNS, CDR2 SASEGT. DNA for the CDR3: TGTGCCAGCAGTGAAGTACCGGGGACCGGGGAGCTGTTTTTT. The encoded protein is CASSEVPGTGELFF.

In this sample, this clone turned up once. The identical CDR3 is also encoded by other nucleotide sequences in the sample. This chain joins TRBV6-5 and TRBJ1-1, with a possible D match to TRBD1 (5 bases). The length of the CDR3 is 13 residues. Germline V gene sequence: CDR1 MNHEY, CDR2 SVGAGI. Trimming removed 4 bases from V and 4 bases from J, with 10 bases in between. The CDR3: CASSWGGGTEAFF. The CDR3 nucleotides read TGTGCCAGCAGTTGGGGCGGTGGCACTGAAGCTTTCTTT.

This clone was seen just once. J is TRBJ1-5 and V is TRBV27; perhaps TRBD1 as D (5 bases). Germline V gives CDR1 MNHEY, CDR2 SMNVEV (reference sequence). The CDR3 is 12 residues long. V shed 7 bases and J shed 8 bases, with 12 bases lying between them. For the CDR3, the DNA is TGTGCCAGCACATACGCAGGGAAGCCCCAGCATTTT. As protein: CASTYAGKPQHF.

The rearrangement links TRBV4-2 to TRBJ2-2; 8 positions match TRBD2. The V segment lost 0 bases and the J segment 0 bases; nucleotides outside the gene matches: 3. Germline CDR1 LGHNA, CDR2 YNFKEQ. The CDR3 runs to 17 residues. The CDR3 nucleotides read TGTGCCAGCAGCCAAGAAGGACTAGCCGCGAACACCGGGGAGCTGTTTTTT. This codes for CASSQEGLAANTGELFF.

The CDR3 sequence: CASSLRGQGRSFYNSPLHF. The CDR3 coding sequence is TGTGCCAGCAGTTTACGCGGACAGGGGCGATCATTTTATAATTCACCCCTCCACTTT. This chain connects TRBV27 to TRBJ1-6; 9 bases align to TRBD1. V was pared by 2 bases and J by 4 bases, with 12 bases of the junction left unmatched. Germline V gene sequence: CDR1 MNHEY, CDR2 SMNVEV (reference sequence). The CDR3 length is 19 residues.

The table lists this clone with a count of one. The chain is built from TRBV6-5 and TRBJ2-2, with D uncertain. CDR3 size: 13 residues. The V end was cut by 6 bases, the J end by 2 bases, with 7 bases between. Germline CDR1 and CDR2: MNHEY and SVGAGI. The CDR3 spells CASRTPNTGELFF. CDR3 DNA: TGTGCCAGCAGGACTCCTAACACCGGGGAGCTGTTTTTT.

The V and J genes are TRBV4-2 and TRBJ1-1, with D possibly TRBD1 on 6 matching bases. The CDR3 covers 13 residues. The germline CDR1 and CDR2 sequences are LGHNA and YNFKEQ. Between the trimmed V and J ends, which lost 6 bases and 3 bases, there was a span of 11 bases. DNA of the CDR3: TGTGCCAGCAGAGGAAAGGGGGACACTGAAGCTTTCTTT. Translated: CASRGKGDTEAFF.

The chain is built from TRBV10-1 and TRBJ2-3; weak D call: TRBD2 (5 bases). V was pared by 2 bases and J by 3 bases, with 12 bases between. The germline V gene has CDR1 WNHNN and CDR2 SYGVQD (reference sequence). The CDR3 has 15 amino acids. In nucleotides, the CDR3 is TGCGCCAGCAGTGAGAAACTTACTAGGACAGATACGCAGTATTTT. Translation: CASSEKLTRTDTQYF.

The genes are TRBV2 and TRBJ1-5; 8 nucleotides agree with TRBD1. The germline CDR1 and CDR2 sequences are SNHLY and FYNNEI. This CDR3 is built from 14 residues. The trim removed 6 bases at V and 6 bases at J, leaving 7 bases unmatched. This CDR3 is CASRTGVPSQPQHF. The CDR3 DNA is TGTGCCAGCAGGACAGGGGTCCCTAGTCAGCCCCAGCATTTT.

V gene TRBV3-1 (or the pseudogene TRBV3-2) combines with J gene TRBJ2-5, with D perhaps matching TRBD2 (6 bases). V was shortened by 3 bases and J by 1 base, with 21 bases between the two germline ends. The CDR3 is 18 amino acids. The germline gives CDR1 LGHDT, CDR2 YNNKEL (reference sequence). CDR3 sequence (DNA): TGTGCCAGCAGCCACCCCCCGGGGGTCTCCCTAGCCCAAGAGACCCAGTACTTC. Its protein product is CASSHPPGVSLAQETQYF.

V usage is TRBV7-9 and J usage is TRBJ1-1, with a possible D match to TRBD1 (6 bases). In germline, CDR1 is SEHNR, CDR2 FQNEAQ (reference sequence). The germline V and J ends were trimmed by 3 bases and 3 bases, with 8 bases remaining between them. The CDR3 is 13 amino acids. The CDR3 DNA reads as TGTGCCAGCAGCTTGAACAGGGACACTGAAGCTTTCTTT. Translated: CASSLNRDTEAFF.

The chain recombines TRBV4-1 with TRBJ1-2; D perhaps matches TRBD1 (5 bases). Germline V gives CDR1 MGHRA, CDR2 YSYEKL. Trimming removed 0 bases from V and 2 bases from J, with 10 bases in between. The CDR3 runs 15 residues. CDR3 nucleotide sequence: TGCGCCAGCAGCCAAGAGGGCGGGGGGAACTATGGCTACACCTTC. Its translation is CASSQEGGGNYGYTF.

V is TRBV7-9 and J is TRBJ1-2; TRBD1 might be the D (5 bases). CDR1 and CDR2 (germline): SEHNR, FQNEAQ (reference sequence). Trimming pared 5 bases from V and 6 bases from J, leaving 13 bases between. The CDR3 is 13 amino acids. CDR3 in amino acids: CASSEQGLNGYTF. The CDR3 DNA reads TGTGCCAGCAGCGAGCAGGGATTAAATGGCTACACCTTC. Based on the CDR3 plus reference TRBV7-9 and TRBJ1-2, the full variable domain is DTGVSQNPRHKITKRGQNVTFRCDPISEHNRLYWYRQTLGQGPEFLTYFQNEAQLEKSRLLSDRFSAERPKGSFSTLEIQRTEQGDSAMYLCASSEQGLNGYTFGSGTRLTVV.

V usage is TRBV15 and J usage is TRBJ1-5; D ambiguous. The CDR3 runs 12 residues. CDR1 is LNHNV and CDR2 is YYDKDF in the germline V gene (reference sequence). The V and J ends lost 5 bases and 4 bases respectively, with 6 bases between them. CDR3 protein: CATSLGNQPQHF. DNA for the CDR3: TGTGCCACCAGCCTCGGGAATCAGCCCCAGCATTTT.

This chain joins TRBV4-2 and TRBJ1-1, with TRBD1 as a possible D gene (5 bases). Germline V CDR1 and CDR2: LGHNA, YNFKEQ. Trimming cost V 3 bases and J 11 bases, with 16 bases left between them. The CDR3 extends over 13 amino acids. The DNA of the CDR3 is TGTGCCAGCAGCCAGTCCCAAGGGGCTGGGGCTTTCTTT. The encoded protein is CASSQSQGAGAFF.

This chain joins TRBV28 and TRBJ2-7, with TRBD1 matching over 11 bases. This CDR3 is built from 16 residues. The ends lost 3 bases at V and 7 bases at J; junction bases unmatched: 11. The germline CDR1 and CDR2 sequences are MDHEN and SYDVKM. CDR3: CASSFEVGTGGREQYF. The CDR3 DNA sequence: TGTGCCAGCAGTTTTGAGGTCGGGACAGGGGGGCGAGAGCAGTACTTC.